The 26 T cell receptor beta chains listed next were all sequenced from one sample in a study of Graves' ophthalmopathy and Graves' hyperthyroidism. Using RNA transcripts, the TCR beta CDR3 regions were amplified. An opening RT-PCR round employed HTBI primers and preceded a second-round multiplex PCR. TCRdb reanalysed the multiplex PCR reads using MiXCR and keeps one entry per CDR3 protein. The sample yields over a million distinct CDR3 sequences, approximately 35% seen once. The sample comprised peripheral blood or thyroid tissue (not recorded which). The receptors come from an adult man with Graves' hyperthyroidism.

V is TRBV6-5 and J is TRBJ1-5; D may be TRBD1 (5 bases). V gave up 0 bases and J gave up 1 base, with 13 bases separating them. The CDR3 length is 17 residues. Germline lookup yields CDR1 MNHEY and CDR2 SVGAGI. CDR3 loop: CASSYSSGLGSNQPQHF. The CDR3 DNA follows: TGTGCCAGCAGTTACTCCTCAGGGTTGGGGAGCAATCAGCCCCAGCATTTT.

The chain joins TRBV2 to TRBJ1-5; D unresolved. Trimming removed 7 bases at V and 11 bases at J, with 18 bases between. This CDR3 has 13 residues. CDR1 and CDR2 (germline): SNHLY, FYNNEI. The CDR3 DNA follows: TGTGCCAGCAATCGGGGAGACGAAGAGACCCAGCATTTT. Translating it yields CASNRGDEETQHF.

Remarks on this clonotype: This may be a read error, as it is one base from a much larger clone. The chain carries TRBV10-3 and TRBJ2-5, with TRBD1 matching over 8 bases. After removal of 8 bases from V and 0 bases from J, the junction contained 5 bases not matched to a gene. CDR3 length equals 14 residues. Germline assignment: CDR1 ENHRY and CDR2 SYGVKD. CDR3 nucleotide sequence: TGTGCCATCGCGCCGGACAGGGACCAAGAGACCCAGTACTTC. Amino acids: CAIAPDRDQETQYF.

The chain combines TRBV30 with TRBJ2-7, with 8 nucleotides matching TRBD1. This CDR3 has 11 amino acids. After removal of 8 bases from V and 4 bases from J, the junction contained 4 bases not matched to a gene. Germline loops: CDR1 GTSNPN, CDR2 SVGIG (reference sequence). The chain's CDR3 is CAGRQGYEQYF. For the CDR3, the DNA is TGTGCCGGAAGACAGGGGTACGAGCAGTACTTC.

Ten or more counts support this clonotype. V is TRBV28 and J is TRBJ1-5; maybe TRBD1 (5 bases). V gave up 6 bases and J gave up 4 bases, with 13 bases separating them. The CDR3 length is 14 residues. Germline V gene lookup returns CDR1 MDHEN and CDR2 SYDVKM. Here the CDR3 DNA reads TGTGCCAGCAGCCCGCAGGGTTGGAATCAGCCCCAGCATTTT. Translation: CASSPQGWNQPQHF.

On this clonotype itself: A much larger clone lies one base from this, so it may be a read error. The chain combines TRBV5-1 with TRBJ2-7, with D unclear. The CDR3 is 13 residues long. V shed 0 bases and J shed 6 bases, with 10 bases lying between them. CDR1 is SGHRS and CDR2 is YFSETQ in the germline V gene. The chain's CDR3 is CASSLVLGTEQYF. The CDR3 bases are TGCGCCAGCAGCTTGGTCTTGGGTACCGAGCAGTACTTC. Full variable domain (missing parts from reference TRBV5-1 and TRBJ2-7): KAGVTQTPRYLIKTRGQQVTLSCSPISGHRSVSWYQQTPGQGLQFLFEYFSETQRNKGNFPGRFSGRQFSNSRSEMNVSTLELGDSALYLCASSLVLGTEQYFGPGTRLTVT.

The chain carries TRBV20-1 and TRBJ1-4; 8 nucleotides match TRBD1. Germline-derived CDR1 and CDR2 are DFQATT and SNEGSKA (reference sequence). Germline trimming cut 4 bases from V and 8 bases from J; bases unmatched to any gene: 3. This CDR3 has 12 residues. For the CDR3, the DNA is TGCAGTGCTAACAGGGGGGGCGAAAAACTGTTTTTT. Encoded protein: CSANRGGEKLFF.

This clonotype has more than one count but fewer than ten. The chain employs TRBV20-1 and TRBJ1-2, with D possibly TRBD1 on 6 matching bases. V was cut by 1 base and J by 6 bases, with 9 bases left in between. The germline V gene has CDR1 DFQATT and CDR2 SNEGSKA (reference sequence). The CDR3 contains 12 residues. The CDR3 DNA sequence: TGCAGTGCTAGAGGGACAGACGATGGCTACACCTTC. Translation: CSARGTDDGYTF.

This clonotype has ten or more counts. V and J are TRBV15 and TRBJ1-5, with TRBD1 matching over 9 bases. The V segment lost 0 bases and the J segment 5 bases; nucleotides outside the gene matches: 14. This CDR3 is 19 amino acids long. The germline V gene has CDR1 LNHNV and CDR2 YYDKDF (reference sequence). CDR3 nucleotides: TGTGCCACCAGCAGAGATTATCTTCGGGACAGGGTGATCGATCAGCCCCAGCATTTT. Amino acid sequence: CATSRDYLRDRVIDQPQHF.

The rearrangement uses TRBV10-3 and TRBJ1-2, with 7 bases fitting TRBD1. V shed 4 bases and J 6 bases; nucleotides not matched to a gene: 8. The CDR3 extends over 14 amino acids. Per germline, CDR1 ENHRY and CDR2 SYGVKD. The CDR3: CAISATGELDGYTF. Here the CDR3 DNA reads TGTGCCATCAGTGCTACAGGGGAGCTGGATGGCTACACCTTC.

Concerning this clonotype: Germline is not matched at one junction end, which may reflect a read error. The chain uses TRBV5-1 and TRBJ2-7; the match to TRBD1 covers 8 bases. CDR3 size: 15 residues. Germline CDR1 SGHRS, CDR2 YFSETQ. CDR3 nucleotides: TGCGTCAGCAGGGCGTTCTCCGACAGGGGTGACGAGCAGTACTTC. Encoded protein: CVSRAFSDRGDEQYF.

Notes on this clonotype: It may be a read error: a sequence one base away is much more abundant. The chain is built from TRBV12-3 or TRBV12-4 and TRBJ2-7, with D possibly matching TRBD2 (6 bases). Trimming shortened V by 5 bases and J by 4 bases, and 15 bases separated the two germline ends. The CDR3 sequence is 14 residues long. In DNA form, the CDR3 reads TGTGCCAGCAGTACTGGCGGGGAGGAGTACGAGCAGTACTTC. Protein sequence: CASSTGGEEYEQYF.

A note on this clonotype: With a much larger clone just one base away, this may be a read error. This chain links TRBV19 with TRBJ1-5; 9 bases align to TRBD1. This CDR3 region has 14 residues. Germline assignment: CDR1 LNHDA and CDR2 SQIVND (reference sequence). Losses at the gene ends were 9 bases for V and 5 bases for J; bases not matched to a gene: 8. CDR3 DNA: TGTGCCAGCAGTGGACAGGGGAGTGATCAGCCCCAGCATTTT. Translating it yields CASSGQGSDQPQHF.

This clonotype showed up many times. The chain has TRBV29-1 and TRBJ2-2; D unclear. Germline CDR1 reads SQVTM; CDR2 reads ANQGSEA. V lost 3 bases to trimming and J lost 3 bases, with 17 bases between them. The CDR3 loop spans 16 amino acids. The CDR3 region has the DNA TGCAGCGTTGAGGCCCCTCAGCTTGGGGACACCGGGGAGCTGTTTTTT. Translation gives CSVEAPQLGDTGELFF.

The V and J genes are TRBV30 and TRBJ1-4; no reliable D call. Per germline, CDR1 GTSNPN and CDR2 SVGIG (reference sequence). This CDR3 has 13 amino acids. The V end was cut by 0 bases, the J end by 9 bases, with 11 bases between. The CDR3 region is CAWSVPVSKKLFF. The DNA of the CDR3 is TGTGCCTGGAGTGTGCCGGTGTCGAAAAAACTGTTTTTT. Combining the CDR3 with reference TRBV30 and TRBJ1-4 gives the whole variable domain SQTIHQWPATLVQPVGSPLSLECTVEGTSNPNLYWYRQAAGRGLQLLFYSVGIGQISSEVPQNLSASRPQDRQFILSSKKLLLSDSGFYLCAWSVPVSKKLFFGSGTQLSVL.

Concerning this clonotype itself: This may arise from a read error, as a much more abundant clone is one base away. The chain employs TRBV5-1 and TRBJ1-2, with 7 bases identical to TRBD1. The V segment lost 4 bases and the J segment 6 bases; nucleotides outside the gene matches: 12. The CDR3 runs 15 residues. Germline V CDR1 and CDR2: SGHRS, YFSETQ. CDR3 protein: CASSRDRAVPDGYTF. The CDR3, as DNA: TGCGCCAGCAGCCGCGACAGGGCTGTGCCGGATGGCTACACCTTC.

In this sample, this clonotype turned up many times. The chain's CDR3 is CASSLLPAGANVLTF. The CDR3 DNA follows: TGCGCCAGCAGTCTCCTTCCAGCTGGGGCCAACGTCCTGACTTTC. The chain is built from TRBV5-1 and TRBJ2-6; D is unresolved. Trimming pared 5 bases from V and 2 bases from J, leaving 11 bases between. Looked up from germline, CDR1 is SGHRS and CDR2 is YFSETQ. The CDR3 has 15 residues.

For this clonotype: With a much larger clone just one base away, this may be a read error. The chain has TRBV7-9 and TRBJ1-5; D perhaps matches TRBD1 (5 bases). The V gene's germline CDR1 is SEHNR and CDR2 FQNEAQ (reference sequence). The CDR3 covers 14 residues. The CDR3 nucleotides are TGTGTCAGCAGCTTCGACAGCTTGGATCAGCCCCAGCATTTT. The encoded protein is CVSSFDSLDQPQHF.

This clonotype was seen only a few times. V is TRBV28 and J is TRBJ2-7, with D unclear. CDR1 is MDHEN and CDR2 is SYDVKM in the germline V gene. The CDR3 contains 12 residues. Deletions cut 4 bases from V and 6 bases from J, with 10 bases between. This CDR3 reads CASSSLLTEQYF. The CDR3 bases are TGTGCCAGCAGTTCCCTTTTAACCGAGCAGTACTTC. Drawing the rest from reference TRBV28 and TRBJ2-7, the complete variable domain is DVKVTQSSRYLVKRTGEKVFLECVQDMDHENMFWYRQDPGLGLRLIYFSYDVKMKEKGDIPEGYSVSREKKERFSLILESASTNQTSMYLCASSSLLTEQYFGPGTRLTVT.

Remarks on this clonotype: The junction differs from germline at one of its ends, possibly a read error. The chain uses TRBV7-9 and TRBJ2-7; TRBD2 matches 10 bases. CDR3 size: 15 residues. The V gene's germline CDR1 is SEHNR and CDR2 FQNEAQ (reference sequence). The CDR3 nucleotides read TGTGCCAGCAGTTTAGACCGGACTAGCGGCTACGAGCAGTACTTC. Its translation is CASSLDRTSGYEQYF.

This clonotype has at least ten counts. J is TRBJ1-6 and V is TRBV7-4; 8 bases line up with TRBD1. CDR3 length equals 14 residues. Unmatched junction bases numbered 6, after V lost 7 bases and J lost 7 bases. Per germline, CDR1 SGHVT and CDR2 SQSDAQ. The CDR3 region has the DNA TGTGCCAGCACCTCGGGACAGGAGAATTCACCCCTCCACTTT. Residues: CASTSGQENSPLHF. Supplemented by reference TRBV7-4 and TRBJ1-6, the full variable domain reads GAGVSQSPRYKVAKRGRDVALRCDSISGHVTLYWYRQTLGQGSEVLTYSQSDAQRDKSGRPSGRFSAERPERSVSTLKIQRTEQGDSAVYLCASTSGQENSPLHFGNGTRLTVT.

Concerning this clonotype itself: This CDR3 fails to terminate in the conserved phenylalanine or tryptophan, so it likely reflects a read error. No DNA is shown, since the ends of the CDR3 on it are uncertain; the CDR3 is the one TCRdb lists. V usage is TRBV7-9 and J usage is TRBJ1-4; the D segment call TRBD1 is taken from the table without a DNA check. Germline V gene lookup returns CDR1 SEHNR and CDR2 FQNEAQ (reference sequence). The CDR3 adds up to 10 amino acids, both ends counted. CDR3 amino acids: CASSTGGQGG.

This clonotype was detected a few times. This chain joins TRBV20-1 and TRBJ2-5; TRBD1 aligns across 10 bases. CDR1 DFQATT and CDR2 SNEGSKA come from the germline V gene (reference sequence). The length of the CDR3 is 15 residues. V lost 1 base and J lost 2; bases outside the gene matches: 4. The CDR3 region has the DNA TGCAGTGCTAGAGGCCGGACAGGGGGTCAAGAGACCCAGTACTTC. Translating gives CSARGRTGGQETQYF.

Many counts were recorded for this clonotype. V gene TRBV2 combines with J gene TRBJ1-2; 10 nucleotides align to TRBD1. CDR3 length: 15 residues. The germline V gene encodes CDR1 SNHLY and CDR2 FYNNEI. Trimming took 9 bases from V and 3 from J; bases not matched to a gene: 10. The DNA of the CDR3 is TGTGCCAGAACACTTACCGGGACAGGGGACTATGGCTACACCTTC. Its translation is CARTLTGTGDYGYTF.

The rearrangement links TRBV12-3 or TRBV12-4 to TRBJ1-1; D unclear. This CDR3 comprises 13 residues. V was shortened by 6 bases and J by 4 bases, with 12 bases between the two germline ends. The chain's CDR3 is CASSPPAGTEAFF. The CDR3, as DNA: TGTGCCAGCAGCCCCCCTGCAGGCACTGAAGCTTTCTTT.

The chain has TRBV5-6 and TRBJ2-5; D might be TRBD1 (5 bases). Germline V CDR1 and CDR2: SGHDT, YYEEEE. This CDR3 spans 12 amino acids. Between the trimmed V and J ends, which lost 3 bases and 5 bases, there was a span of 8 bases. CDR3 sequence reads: CASSSNRETQYF. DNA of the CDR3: TGTGCCAGCAGCTCGAACAGGGAGACCCAGTACTTC.